The 29 T cell receptor beta chains below all came from one sample that was sequenced in a study of T cell repertoires in cytomegalovirus infection. Via MiXCR, TCRdb re-called the reads, giving one row per CDR3 protein. The profile shows 560,000 or so distinct CDR3 sequences, about 15% of them singletons. The sample taken for sequencing was CD8+ T cells from PBMCs. These receptor sequences come from a human donor in good health (CMV status not recorded). Some clones in this sample may be carry-over from other donors' samples.

This clonotype turned up a few times. The chain carries TRBV9 and TRBJ2-1, with 10 bases matching TRBD1. Trimming cost V 3 bases and J 8 bases; bases outside gene matches: 17. Germline lookup yields CDR1 SGDLS and CDR2 YYNGEE. The CDR3 runs 18 residues. Written as DNA, the CDR3 is TGTGCCAGCAGCGGACAGGACCTAGGACAGGGGGTCTTCGATGAGCAGTTCTTC. It encodes CASSGQDLGQGVFDEQFF.

Notes on this clonotype: This may arise from a read error, as a much more abundant clone is one base away. A read error is likely, as this CDR3 ends without the conserved phenylalanine or tryptophan. The chain uses TRBV7-8 and TRBJ2-1; possibly TRBD2 for D (5 bases). This CDR3 is 13 amino acids long. The germline CDR1 and CDR2 sequences are SGHVS and FQNEAQ. Between the trimmed V and J ends, which lost 5 bases and 6 bases, there was a span of 11 bases. The CDR3 loop reads CASSGGLGNEQFL. CDR3 DNA sequence: TGTGCCAGCAGCGGAGGACTGGGCAATGAGCAGTTCTTA.

There are many counts of this clonotype. The CDR3: CASGLGLAGEQYF. The CDR3 region has the DNA TGTGCTAGTGGTTTGGGTCTCGCCGGCGAGCAGTACTTC. The chain has TRBV12-5 and TRBJ2-7; no definite D call. Trimming cost V 1 base and J 6 bases, with 10 bases left between them. Germline V CDR1 and CDR2: LGHNT, FRNRAP. This CDR3 region has 13 residues.

This clonotype was counted only a few times. The chain combines TRBV2 with TRBJ2-2; 9 bases are shared with TRBD1. CDR1 and CDR2 from the germline V gene are SNHLY and FYNNEI. The CDR3 is made up of 14 amino acids. V trimming: 9 bases; J trimming: 6 bases; junction bases outside the gene matches: 8. The CDR3 loop reads CARERTGDAGELFF. The CDR3 region has the DNA TGTGCCAGGGAAAGGACAGGGGATGCCGGGGAGCTGTTTTTT.

In its sample, this clonotype was seen many times. The chain carries TRBV7-9 and TRBJ2-3; a weak D match, TRBD1 (5 bases). Deletions cut 9 bases from V and 0 bases from J, with 10 bases between. CDR1 and CDR2 from the germline V gene are SEHNR and FQNEAQ (reference sequence). CDR3 length: 13 amino acids. CDR3 DNA: TGTGCCAGTACGGCAGGGAGCACAGATACGCAGTATTTT. This gives the protein CASTAGSTDTQYF.

V is TRBV18 and J is TRBJ2-7; 8 bases agree with TRBD1. Looked up from germline, CDR1 is KGHSH and CDR2 is LQKENI. The ends lost 6 bases at V and 0 bases at J; junction bases unmatched: 22. There are 20 residues in the CDR3. For the CDR3, the DNA is TGTGCCAGCTCTCAAATAACCGAACCGCGGACAGGGCTAAGCTCCTACGAGCAGTACTTC. As protein: CASSQITEPRTGLSSYEQYF. The whole variable domain, filled in from reference TRBV18 and TRBJ2-7, reads NAGVMQNPRHLVRRRGQEARLRCSPMKGHSHVYWYRQLPEEGLKFMVYLQKENIIDESGMPKERFSAEFPKEGPSILRIQQVVRGDSAAYFCASSQITEPRTGLSSYEQYFGPGTRLTVT.

This clonotype was detected a few times. The rearrangement uses TRBV5-1 and TRBJ1-1; D ambiguous. The CDR3 runs 14 residues. CDR1 SGHRS and CDR2 YFSETQ come from the germline V gene. The ends were cut back, 1 base at V and 1 base at J, with 8 bases in the middle. The DNA for the CDR3 is TGCGCCAGCAGCTTGAGTCTAGAGAACACTGAAGCTTTCTTT. Its protein is CASSLSLENTEAFF. Looking up the rest from reference TRBV5-1 and TRBJ1-1 gives the full variable domain: KAGVTQTPRYLIKTRGQQVTLSCSPISGHRSVSWYQQTPGQGLQFLFEYFSETQRNKGNFPGRFSGRQFSNSRSEMNVSTLELGDSALYLCASSLSLENTEAFFGQGTRLTVV.

This clonotype was observed a few times. V is TRBV15 and J is TRBJ2-7; tentatively, D is TRBD2 (5 bases). V dropped 10 bases and J dropped 2 bases, with 15 bases sitting between them. CDR1 and CDR2 from the germline V gene are LNHNV and YYDKDF (reference sequence). The CDR3 consists of 13 residues. This CDR3 reads CASRVRDTYEQYF. The CDR3, as DNA: TGTGCCAGTCGAGTTCGGGATACCTACGAGCAGTACTTC.

This clonotype was picked up many times. The rearrangement uses TRBV4-2 and TRBJ1-5; TRBD1 is a possible D gene (6 bases). Per germline, CDR1 LGHNA and CDR2 YNFKEQ. The CDR3 runs 15 residues. V dropped 1 base and J dropped 3 bases, with 10 bases sitting between them. The CDR3 here is CASSQAGEDNQPQHF. In DNA form, the CDR3 reads TGTGCCAGCAGCCAAGCAGGGGAAGACAATCAGCCCCAGCATTTT.

This clonotype turned up a few times. The V gene is TRBV9, the J gene TRBJ2-7; D gene ambiguous. The ends were cut back, 0 bases at V and 5 bases at J, with 12 bases in the middle. The germline V gene has CDR1 SGDLS and CDR2 YYNGEE. This CDR3 contains 14 residues. The CDR3 reads CASSVGKPDDEQYF. The CDR3, as DNA: TGTGCCAGCAGCGTAGGAAAGCCTGACGACGAGCAGTACTTC.

Worth noting for this clonotype: One end of the junction varies from germline; a read error may be responsible. The chain joins TRBV2 to TRBJ2-3; 8 positions agree with TRBD2. This CDR3 has 18 amino acids. CDR1 is SNHLY, CDR2 FYNNEI, per germline. CDR3 sequence: CASREAGLVPLYTDTQYF. The DNA of the CDR3 is TGTGCCAGCAGGGAAGCGGGACTAGTCCCGCTATACACAGATACGCAGTATTTT.

This clonotype came up many times. The junction differs from germline at one of its ends, possibly a read error. The chain recombines TRBV4-1 with TRBJ2-3; D gene unclear. CDR1 is MGHRA and CDR2 is YSYEKL in the germline V gene. This CDR3 spans 13 amino acids. CDR3 loop: CASSQDSTDTQYF. In DNA form, the CDR3 reads TGTGCCAGCAGTCAGGACAGCACAGATACGCAGTATTTT.

This clonotype was detected many times. The genes are TRBV7-9 and TRBJ1-5; TRBD1 matches at 7 bases. Germline V gene data show CDR1 as SEHNR and CDR2 as FQNEAQ (reference sequence). CDR3 size: 16 residues. Trimming removed 4 bases from V and 11 bases from J; junction bases left unmatched: 17. CDR3 residues: CASSSLPGQPLSAQHF. The CDR3, as DNA: TGTGCCAGCAGCTCCCTCCCGGGACAGCCCCTATCGGCCCAGCATTTT. The full variable domain, completed using reference TRBV7-9 and TRBJ1-5, is DTGVSQNPRHKITKRGQNVTFRCDPISEHNRLYWYRQTLGQGPEFLTYFQNEAQLEKSRLLSDRFSAERPKGSFSTLEIQRTEQGDSAMYLCASSSLPGQPLSAQHFGDGTRLSIL.

This clonotype came up a few times. This chain joins TRBV6-1 and TRBJ2-7, with D hard to call. The CDR3 covers 15 residues. Germline V gives CDR1 MNHNS, CDR2 SASEGT. V was shortened by 1 base and J by 3 bases, with 13 bases between the two germline ends. For the CDR3, the DNA is TGTGCCAGCAGTGAAGAAGAAGGTTCCCTCTACGAGCAGTACTTC. Translation: CASSEEEGSLYEQYF.

Many counts were recorded for this clonotype. V usage is TRBV28 and J usage is TRBJ2-5; unclear D gene. Germline lookup yields CDR1 MDHEN and CDR2 SYDVKM. The V gene lost 7 bases and the J gene lost 5 bases, with 17 bases spanning the gap. This CDR3 spans 14 amino acids. Here the CDR3 reads CASIATEDGETQYF. CDR3 sequence (DNA): TGTGCCAGCATTGCGACTGAGGATGGTGAGACCCAGTACTTC.

The V and J genes are TRBV12-3 or TRBV12-4 and TRBJ1-2, with TRBD1 matching 10 bases. The CDR3 extends over 15 amino acids. The V and J ends lost 7 bases and 8 bases, in that order; junction bases with no gene match: 13. This chain's CDR3 is CASIPGTGEGLGYTF. The DNA for the CDR3 is TGTGCCAGCATCCCCGGGACAGGGGAAGGTTTAGGCTACACCTTC.

The chain is built from TRBV18 and TRBJ1-1; 10 bases line up with TRBD1. The CDR3 totals 12 residues. The trim removed 8 bases at V and 5 bases at J, leaving 2 bases unmatched. The V gene's germline CDR1 is KGHSH and CDR2 LQKENI. The CDR3 DNA reads TGTGCCAGCGCGGACAGGGGGACTGAAGCTTTCTTT. As protein: CASADRGTEAFF.

At least ten counts were recorded for this clonotype. The V call is TRBV7-9, the J call TRBJ2-7; D perhaps matches TRBD1 (5 bases). Trimming left V 5 bases short and J 2 bases short, with 10 bases between. CDR3 length: 13 residues. Germline-derived CDR1 and CDR2 are SEHNR and FQNEAQ (reference sequence). The CDR3 loop reads CASSPDSTYEQYF. CDR3 bases: TGTGCCAGCAGCCCCGACAGTACCTACGAGCAGTACTTC. Together with reference TRBV7-9 and TRBJ2-7, the CDR3 gives the full variable domain: DTGVSQNPRHKITKRGQNVTFRCDPISEHNRLYWYRQTLGQGPEFLTYFQNEAQLEKSRLLSDRFSAERPKGSFSTLEIQRTEQGDSAMYLCASSPDSTYEQYFGPGTRLTVT.

Ten or more counts support this clonotype. This chain links TRBV11-2 with TRBJ2-7; no clear D gene. This CDR3 has 13 amino acids. V gave up 5 bases and J gave up 0 bases, with 8 bases separating them. Germline V lookup: CDR1 SGHAT, CDR2 FQNNGV. In DNA form, the CDR3 reads TGTGCCAGCAGCCCCTGGAACTCCTACGAGCAGTACTTC. It is translated as CASSPWNSYEQYF.

This clonotype showed up many times. This chain joins TRBV28 and TRBJ1-6; D not resolved. Trimming took off 8 bases at V and 6 bases at J, with 14 bases between the two ends. The CDR3 extends over 14 amino acids. CDR1 is MDHEN, CDR2 SYDVKM, per germline. CDR3 protein: CASSFRHVNSPLHF. CDR3 DNA sequence: TGTGCCAGCTCGTTCAGACACGTTAATTCACCCCTCCACTTT.

This clonotype has ten or more counts. The chain couples TRBV7-9 to TRBJ2-2; weak D call: TRBD1 (6 bases). V gave up 6 bases and J gave up 0 bases, with 11 bases separating them. The CDR3 is 15 amino acids. Germline CDR1 and CDR2: SEHNR and FQNEAQ (reference sequence). The CDR3 loop is CASSQRTANTGELFF. CDR3 bases: TGTGCCAGCAGTCAACGGACAGCGAACACCGGGGAGCTGTTTTTT.

This clonotype has only a few counts. The chain carries TRBV2 and TRBJ2-7; possible D gene TRBD2, 6 bases. This CDR3 is 15 amino acids long. Germline V gene data show CDR1 as SNHLY and CDR2 as FYNNEI. V lost 4 bases and J lost 4, with 17 bases in between. CDR3 DNA: TGTGCCAGCAGTGGGGAGCGGGTGAACCCTTACGAGCAGTACTTC. Protein: CASSGERVNPYEQYF.

This clonotype was counted many times. The chain has TRBV7-9 and TRBJ2-1; 10 positions match TRBD1. V dropped 4 bases and J dropped 3; count of bases not matched to a gene: 6. The CDR3 is 16 residues long. Germline CDR1 and CDR2: SEHNR and FQNEAQ (reference sequence). The CDR3 loop reads CASSSNRDRGYNEQFF. The DNA of the CDR3 is TGTGCCAGCAGCTCTAACCGGGACAGGGGCTACAATGAGCAGTTCTTC. The full variable domain, completed using reference TRBV7-9 and TRBJ2-1, is DTGVSQNPRHKITKRGQNVTFRCDPISEHNRLYWYRQTLGQGPEFLTYFQNEAQLEKSRLLSDRFSAERPKGSFSTLEIQRTEQGDSAMYLCASSSNRDRGYNEQFFGPGTRLTVL.

J is TRBJ1-4 and V is TRBV9, with D tentatively TRBD1 (5 bases). Between the trimmed V and J ends, which lost 1 base and 8 bases, there was a span of 12 bases. Germline-derived CDR1 and CDR2 are SGDLS and YYNGEE. This CDR3 region has 14 residues. The CDR3 is CASSVRSRDEKLFF. The CDR3, as DNA: TGTGCCAGCAGCGTAAGATCCAGGGACGAAAAACTGTTTTTT.

This clonotype was observed at least ten times. This chain links TRBV11-2 with TRBJ1-2, with D unclear. This CDR3 comprises 17 residues. Germline V gives CDR1 SGHAT, CDR2 FQNNGV. The V end was cut by 5 bases, the J end by 3 bases, with 22 bases between. The CDR3 region is CASSPSLRDHPHYGYTF. DNA of the CDR3: TGTGCCAGCAGCCCTTCCTTAAGGGATCACCCGCACTATGGCTACACCTTC.

This clonotype was observed many times. The J gene is TRBJ2-7, the V gene TRBV12-3 or TRBV12-4; D gene unclear. V dropped 3 bases and J dropped 4 bases, with 19 bases sitting between them. The CDR3 loop spans 16 amino acids. The CDR3 sequence: CASSFADPLGRYEQYF. The CDR3 DNA reads TGTGCCAGCAGTTTCGCAGACCCCCTTGGTCGGTACGAGCAGTACTTC.

This clonotype was counted between two and nine times. The chain is built from TRBV5-1 and TRBJ2-7; tentative D call: TRBD1 (6 bases). This CDR3 is built from 13 residues. V was shortened by 4 bases and J by 3 bases, with 11 bases between the two germline ends. Germline values: CDR1 SGHRS, CDR2 YFSETQ. This chain's CDR3 is CASSQDSYYEQYF. CDR3 bases: TGCGCCAGCAGCCAGGACAGCTACTACGAGCAGTACTTC.

The rearrangement joins TRBV9 to TRBJ1-5; perhaps TRBD1 as D (5 bases). This CDR3 has 14 amino acids. Germline V gene lookup returns CDR1 SGDLS and CDR2 YYNGEE. Trimming took 4 bases from V and 4 from J, leaving 12 bases between them. The CDR3 reads CASSPTEGNQPQHF. The CDR3 nucleotides are TGTGCCAGCAGCCCGACGGAGGGGAATCAGCCCCAGCATTTT.

The V gene is TRBV27, the J gene TRBJ2-3; D is perhaps TRBD1 (6 bases). The CDR3 is made up of 14 amino acids. Germline loops: CDR1 MNHEY, CDR2 SMNVEV (reference sequence). The ends were cut back, 3 bases at V and 4 bases at J, with 11 bases in the middle. This CDR3 reads CASSFLQGADTQYF. The CDR3 coding sequence is TGTGCCAGCAGTTTTTTACAGGGCGCAGATACGCAGTATTTT.